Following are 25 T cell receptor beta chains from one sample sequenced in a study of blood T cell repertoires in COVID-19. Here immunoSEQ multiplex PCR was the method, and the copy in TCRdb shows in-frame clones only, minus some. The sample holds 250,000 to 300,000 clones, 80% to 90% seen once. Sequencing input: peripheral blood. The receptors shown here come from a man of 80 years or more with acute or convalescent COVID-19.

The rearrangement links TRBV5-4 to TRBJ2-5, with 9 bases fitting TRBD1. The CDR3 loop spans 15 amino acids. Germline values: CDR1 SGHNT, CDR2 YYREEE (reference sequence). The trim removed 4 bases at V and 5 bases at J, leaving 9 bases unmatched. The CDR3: CASSKAQGAWETQYF. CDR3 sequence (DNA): TGTGCCAGCAGCAAGGCACAGGGGGCCTGGGAGACCCAGTACTTC.

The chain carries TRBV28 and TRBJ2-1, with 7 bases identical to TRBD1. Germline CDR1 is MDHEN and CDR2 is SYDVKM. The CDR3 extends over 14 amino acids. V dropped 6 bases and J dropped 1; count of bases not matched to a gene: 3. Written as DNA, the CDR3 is TGTGCCAGCAGACACAGGGGATCCTACAATGAGCAGTTCTTC. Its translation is CASRHRGSYNEQFF.

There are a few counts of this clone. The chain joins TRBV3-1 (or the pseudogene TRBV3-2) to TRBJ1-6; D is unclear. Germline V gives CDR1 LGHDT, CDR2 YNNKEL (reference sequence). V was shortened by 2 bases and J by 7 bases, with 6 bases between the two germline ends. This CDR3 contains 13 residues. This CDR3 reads CASSQIENSPLHF. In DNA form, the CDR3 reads TGTGCCAGCAGCCAAATAGAGAATTCACCCCTCCACTTT.

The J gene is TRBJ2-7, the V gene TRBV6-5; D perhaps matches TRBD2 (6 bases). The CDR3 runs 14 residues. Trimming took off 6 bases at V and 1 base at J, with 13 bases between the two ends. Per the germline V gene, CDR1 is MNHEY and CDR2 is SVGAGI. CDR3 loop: CASRPTRRSYEQYF. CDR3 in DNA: TGTGCCAGCAGGCCGACTAGGAGATCCTACGAGCAGTACTTC.

The DNA for the CDR3 is TGTGCCAGCAGCCAAGGGGTCTACAATGAGCAGTTCTTC. This encodes CASSQGVYNEQFF. J is TRBJ2-1 and V is TRBV11-2; a possible D gene is TRBD1 (5 bases). The CDR3 runs 13 residues. Germline CDR1 is SGHAT and CDR2 is FQNNGV. With 5 bases removed from V and 3 bases from J, the gap between germline ends came to 8 bases.

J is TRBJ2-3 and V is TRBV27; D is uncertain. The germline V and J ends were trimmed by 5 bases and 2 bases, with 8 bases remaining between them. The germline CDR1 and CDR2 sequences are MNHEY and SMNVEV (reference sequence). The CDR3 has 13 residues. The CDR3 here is CASSLTHTDTQYF. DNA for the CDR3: TGTGCCAGCAGTCTGACTCACACAGATACGCAGTATTTT.

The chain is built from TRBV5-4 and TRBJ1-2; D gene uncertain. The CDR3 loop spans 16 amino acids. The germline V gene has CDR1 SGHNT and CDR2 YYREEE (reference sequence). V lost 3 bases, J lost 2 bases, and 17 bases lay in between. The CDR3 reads CASSSGILPGNYGYTF. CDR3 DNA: TGTGCCAGCAGCTCCGGGATCCTCCCAGGAAACTATGGCTACACCTTC.

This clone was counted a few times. Here the CDR3 reads CASSQAVYGYTF. In DNA form, the CDR3 reads TGTGCCAGCAGCCAGGCGGTCTATGGCTACACCTTC. The chain links TRBV14 to TRBJ1-2; unclear D gene. Germline V gives CDR1 SGHDN, CDR2 FVKESK. CDR3 length equals 12 residues. Trimming took off 3 bases at V and 4 bases at J, with 6 bases between the two ends.

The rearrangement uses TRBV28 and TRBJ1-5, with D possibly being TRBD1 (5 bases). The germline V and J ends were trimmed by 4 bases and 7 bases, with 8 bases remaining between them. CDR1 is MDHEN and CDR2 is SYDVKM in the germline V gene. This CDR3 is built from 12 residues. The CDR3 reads CASSWGDQPQHF. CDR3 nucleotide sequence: TGTGCCAGCAGTTGGGGGGACCAGCCCCAGCATTTT.

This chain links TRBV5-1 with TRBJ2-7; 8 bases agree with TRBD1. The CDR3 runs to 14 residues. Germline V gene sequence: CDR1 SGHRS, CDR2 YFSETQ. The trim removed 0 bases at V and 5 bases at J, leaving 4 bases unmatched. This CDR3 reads CASSLGQGANEQYF. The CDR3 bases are TGCGCCAGCAGCTTGGGGCAGGGGGCGAACGAGCAGTACTTC. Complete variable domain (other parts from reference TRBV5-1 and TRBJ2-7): KAGVTQTPRYLIKTRGQQVTLSCSPISGHRSVSWYQQTPGQGLQFLFEYFSETQRNKGNFPGRFSGRQFSNSRSEMNVSTLELGDSALYLCASSLGQGANEQYFGPGTRLTVT.

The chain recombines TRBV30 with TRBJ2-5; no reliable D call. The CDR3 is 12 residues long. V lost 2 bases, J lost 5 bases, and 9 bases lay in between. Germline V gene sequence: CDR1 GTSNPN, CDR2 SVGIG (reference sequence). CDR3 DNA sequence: TGTGCCTGGAGTAGCCTCGGGGAGACCCAGTACTTC. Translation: CAWSSLGETQYF.

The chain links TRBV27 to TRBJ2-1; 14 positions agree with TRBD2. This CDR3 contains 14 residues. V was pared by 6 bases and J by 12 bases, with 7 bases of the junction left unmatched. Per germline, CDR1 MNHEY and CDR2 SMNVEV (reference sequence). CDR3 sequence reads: CASSPGLAGVGQFF. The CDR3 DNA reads TGTGCCAGCAGCCCGGGACTAGCGGGAGTGGGGCAGTTCTTC.

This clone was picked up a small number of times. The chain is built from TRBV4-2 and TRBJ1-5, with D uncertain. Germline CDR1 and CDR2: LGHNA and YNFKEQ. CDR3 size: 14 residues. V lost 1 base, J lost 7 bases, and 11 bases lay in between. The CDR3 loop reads CASSQGLGGQPQHF. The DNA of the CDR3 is TGTGCCAGCAGCCAAGGTCTAGGAGGACAGCCCCAGCATTTT.

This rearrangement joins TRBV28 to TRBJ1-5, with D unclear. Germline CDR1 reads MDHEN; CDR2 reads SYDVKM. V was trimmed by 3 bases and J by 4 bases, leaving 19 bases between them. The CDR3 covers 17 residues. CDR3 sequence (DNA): TGTGCCAGCAGTTTCCAACGTGGGCAGAAGGCGAATCAGCCCCAGCATTTT. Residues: CASSFQRGQKANQPQHF. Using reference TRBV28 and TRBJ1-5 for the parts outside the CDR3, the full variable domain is DVKVTQSSRYLVKRTGEKVFLECVQDMDHENMFWYRQDPGLGLRLIYFSYDVKMKEKGDIPEGYSVSREKKERFSLILESASTNQTSMYLCASSFQRGQKANQPQHFGDGTRLSIL.

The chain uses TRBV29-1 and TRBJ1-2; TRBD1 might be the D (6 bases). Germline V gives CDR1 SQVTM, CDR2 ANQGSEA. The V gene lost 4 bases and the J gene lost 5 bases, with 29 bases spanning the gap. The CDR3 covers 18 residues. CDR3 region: CSVGVGGARPRADYGYTF. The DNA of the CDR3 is TGCAGCGTTGGTGTGGGGGGGGCGCGGCCGAGGGCAGATTATGGCTACACCTTC.

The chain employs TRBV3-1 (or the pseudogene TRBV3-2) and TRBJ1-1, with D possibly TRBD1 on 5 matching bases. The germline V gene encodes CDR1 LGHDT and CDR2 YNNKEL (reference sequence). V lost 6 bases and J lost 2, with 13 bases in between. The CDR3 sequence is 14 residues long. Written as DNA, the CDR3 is TGTGCCAGCAGTTACGACAGTTTCAACACTGAAGCTTTCTTT. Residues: CASSYDSFNTEAFF.

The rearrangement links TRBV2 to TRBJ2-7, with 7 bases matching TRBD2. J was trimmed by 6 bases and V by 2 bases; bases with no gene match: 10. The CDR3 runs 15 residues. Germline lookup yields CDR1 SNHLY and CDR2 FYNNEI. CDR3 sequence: CASSERGTTGGEQYF. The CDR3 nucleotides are TGTGCCAGCAGTGAAAGGGGTACCACGGGGGGCGAGCAGTACTTC.

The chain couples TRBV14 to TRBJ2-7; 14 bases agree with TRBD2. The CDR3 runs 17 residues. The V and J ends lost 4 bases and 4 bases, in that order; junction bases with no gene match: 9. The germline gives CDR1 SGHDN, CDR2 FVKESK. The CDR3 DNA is TGTGCCAGCAGCCCTGGGACTAGCGGGAGATTTGGGTACGAGCAGTACTTC. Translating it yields CASSPGTSGRFGYEQYF.

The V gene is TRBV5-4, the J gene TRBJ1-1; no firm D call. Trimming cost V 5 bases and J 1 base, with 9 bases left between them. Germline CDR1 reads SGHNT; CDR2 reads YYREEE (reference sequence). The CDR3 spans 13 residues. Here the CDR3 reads CASRLEGNTEAFF. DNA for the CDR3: TGTGCCAGCAGGCTGGAGGGGAACACTGAAGCTTTCTTT.

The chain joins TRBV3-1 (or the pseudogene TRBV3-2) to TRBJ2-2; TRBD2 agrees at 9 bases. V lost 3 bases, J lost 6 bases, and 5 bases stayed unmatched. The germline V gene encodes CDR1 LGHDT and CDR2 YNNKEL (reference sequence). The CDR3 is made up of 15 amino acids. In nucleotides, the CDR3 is TGTGCCAGCAGCCATAGCGGGAGTAGGCCCGGGGAGCTGTTTTTT. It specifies CASSHSGSRPGELFF.

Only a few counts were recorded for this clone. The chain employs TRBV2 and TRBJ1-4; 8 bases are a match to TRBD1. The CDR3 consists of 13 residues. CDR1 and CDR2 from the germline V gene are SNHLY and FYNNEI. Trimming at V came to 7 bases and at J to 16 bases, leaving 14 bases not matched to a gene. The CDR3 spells CASTTGQEATTFF. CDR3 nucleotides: TGTGCCAGCACTACGGGACAGGAGGCCACAACGTTTTTT.

The CDR3 DNA is TGTGCCAGCAGCCAAGCTCACAGGGGGCCTGGCCTCCACTTT. This gives the protein CASSQAHRGPGLHF. This chain connects TRBV3-1 (or the pseudogene TRBV3-2) to TRBJ1-6; TRBD1 matches at 9 bases. Germline loops: CDR1 LGHDT, CDR2 YNNKEL (reference sequence). The CDR3 runs 14 residues. V dropped 1 base and J dropped 15; count of bases not matched to a gene: 7.

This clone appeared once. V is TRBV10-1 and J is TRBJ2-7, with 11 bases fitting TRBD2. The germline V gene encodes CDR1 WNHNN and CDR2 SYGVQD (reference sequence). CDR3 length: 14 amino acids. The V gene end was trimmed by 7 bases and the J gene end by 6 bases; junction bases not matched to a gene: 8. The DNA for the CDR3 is TGCGCCAGCAACTTAGCGGGAGGGCCGGTCGAGCAGTACTTC. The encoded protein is CASNLAGGPVEQYF.

CDR3 in DNA: TGTGCCATCAGTGAGGGGTTTGGCGGGGAGACCCAGTACTTC. Translated, it gives CAISEGFGGETQYF. This chain links TRBV10-3 with TRBJ2-5; possible D gene TRBD2, 5 bases. CDR1 is ENHRY and CDR2 is SYGVKD in the germline V gene. The CDR3 has 14 residues. V was clipped by 2 bases and J by 5 bases, with 12 bases between them.

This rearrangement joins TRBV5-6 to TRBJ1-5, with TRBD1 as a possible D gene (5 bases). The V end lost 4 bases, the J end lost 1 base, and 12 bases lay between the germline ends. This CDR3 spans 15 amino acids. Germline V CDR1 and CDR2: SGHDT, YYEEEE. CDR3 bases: TGTGCCAGCAGCGCGTCGGGGGGAAGCAATCAGCCCCAGCATTTT. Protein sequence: CASSASGGSNQPQHF.